This TCR beta chain was recorded in a study of T cell changes during pregnancy in multiple sclerosis. This table comes from immunoSEQ multiplex PCR, and its TCRdb copy is limited to in-frame clones, with some not included. The sample has approximately 53,000 clones, about nine tenths seen once. The CDR3 loop spans 15 amino acids. Trimming removed 5 bases from V and 8 bases from J; junction bases left unmatched: 12. CDR1 and CDR2 from the germline V gene are SGHNT and YENEEA. The gene calls are TRBV11-3 and TRBJ1-1, with 9 bases that match TRBD1. The sequence derives from a female donor with multiple sclerosis, enrolled in a pregnancy study. Sequenced material: CD4+ T cells from peripheral blood mononuclear cells, taken in the second trimester of pregnancy. Written as DNA, the CDR3 is TGTGCCAGCAGCCTAACAGGGGGCGCACCACAGGAAGCTTTCTTT. This sequence encodes CASSLTGGAPQEAFF.